This record concerns one TCR beta chain sequence. Its antigen is unknown. No base-level quality is on record; no much larger clone is a single base apart. This same CDR3 is encoded by further DNA sequences in the sample. TCRbeta CDR3 regions were amplified from genomic DNA using the immunoSEQ Assay, a bias-controlled multiplex PCR. The authors processed their data as follows. The number of nucleated cells in each sample was estimated by amplification of reference gene primers within the assay. To quantify the absolute abundance of each unique TCRbeta CDR3 rearrangement, sequence reads were collapsed and filtered. For each sample, productive Simpson clonality was calculated by taking the square root of Simpson's diversity index across productive rearrangements. What TCRdb holds here is the immuneACCESS table cut down to in-frame rearrangements. Part of the clones is not present; checked against another copy, under half of the missing clones reflect an unresolved V gene, and the others are unexplained. The DNA was the basis for D and trimming; V, J and clone size are from that table. The sample table records around 300,000 clones; approximately 89% of these occur just once. Of the sample, about 5% falls within the top ten clones.

This record comes from a study of blood T cell repertoires in COVID-19 (dated by TCRdb to the early 2020s). Background on the whole study: Samples covering the acute and convalescent phases of COVID-19 were provided by collaborators in the United States, Italy and Spain. The prospective study material was composed of cDNA or gDNA derived from T cells, B-cell-depleted T cells, or PBMCs. Subjects who had been exposed to COVID-19, were actively infected with it, or had recovered from it provided the deeply sampled blood TCRbeta repertoires that made up the dataset. The repertoires were made available in a free public database intended to serve as a resource for research on the immune response to SARS-CoV-2. Samples were obtained from the ongoing ImmuneRACE study (first 160 participants) and from 1,254 subjects provided by 6 global collaborators. Nearly every sample came with metadata listing a de-identified subject ID, COVID-19 status, age in years and sex. Where HLA class I and class II types were available, the types were taken from metadata supplied by the sample provider, not from assay-based typing. General findings and caveats noted by the study authors: The amount of clinical and demographic metadata varied by source and participant and was provided uncurated.

Enrolling through a virtual design, the prospective study's participants ranged in age from roughly 18 to 89 years and lived across roughly 24 United States geographic areas. In the prospective study, participants were assigned to cohorts based on the clinical history participants reported in a screening survey and a study questionnaire. For ImmuneRACE Cohort 3, a participant was defined as recovered based on two consecutive negative NP/OP PCR tests, clearance by a healthcare professional, or resolution of symptoms. In the prospective study, mobile phlebotomists collected whole blood, serum and a nasopharyngeal or oropharyngeal swab from each participant. Additional blood draws and questionnaires over an approximately two-month period could optionally be provided by prospective study participants. Prospective study blood samples were shipped either frozen or at room temperature before DNA extraction.

The trim is 1 base for V and 8 bases for J, with a gap of 6 bases between the germline ends. The germline V gene (reference sequence) specifies SEHNR as CDR1 and FQNEAQ as CDR2. The CDR3 goes from the cysteine to the phenylalanine over 13 residues. The entry retains the CDR3 DNA only, 39 bases that are in frame from base 1. The TCR was taken from a man younger than 40 who had recovered from COVID-19. The sequence links TRBV7-9 to TRBJ1-6; no D segment can be confidently identified. Sequencing was performed on PBMCs or T cells enriched from blood (not recorded which). Here the CDR3 is given as CASSLDGDSPLHF. Here is the DNA: TGTGCCAGCAGCTTAGACGGGGATTCACCCCTCCACTTT.